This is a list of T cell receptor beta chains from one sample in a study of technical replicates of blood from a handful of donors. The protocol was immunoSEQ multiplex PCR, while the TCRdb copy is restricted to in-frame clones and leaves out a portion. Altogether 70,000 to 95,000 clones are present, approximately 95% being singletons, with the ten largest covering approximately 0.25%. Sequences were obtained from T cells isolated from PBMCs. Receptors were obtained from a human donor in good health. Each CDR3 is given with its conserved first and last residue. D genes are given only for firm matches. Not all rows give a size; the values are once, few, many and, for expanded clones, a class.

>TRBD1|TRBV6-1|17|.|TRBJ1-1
TGTGCCAGCAGTGAAGGACAGGGGCCTTTAATGAACACTGAAGCTTTCTTT
CASSEGQGPLMNTEAFF
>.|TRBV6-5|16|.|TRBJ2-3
TGTGCCAGCAGTTACGGGCGGGGGCAATGGGCAGATACGCAGTATTTT
CASSYGRGQWADTQYF
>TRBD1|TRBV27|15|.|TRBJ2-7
TGTGCCAGCCGATTAGGACAGGGTTACGTCTACGAGCAGTACTTC
CASRLGQGYVYEQYF
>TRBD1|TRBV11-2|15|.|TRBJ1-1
TGTGCCAGCAGCTTAACAGGGGTTAGAGGCTCTGAAGCTTTCTTT
CASSLTGVRGSEAFF
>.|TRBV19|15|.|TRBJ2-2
TGTGCCAGTAGTTCGCTAGAGGTCGACACCGGGGAGCTGTTTTTT
CASSSLEVDTGELFF
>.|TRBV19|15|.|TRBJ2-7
TGTGCCAGTAAGCCGGAGGGTCAGTGGGCCGGAGAGCAGTACTTC
CASKPEGQWAGEQYF
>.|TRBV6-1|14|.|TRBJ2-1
TGTGCCAGTTCCCAGATGAGGCGGGGCAATGAGCAGTTCTTC
CASSQMRRGNEQFF
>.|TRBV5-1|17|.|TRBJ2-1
TGCGCCAGCAGCTTGGAATTTCGTCAGGGACTTTCCAATGAGCAGTTCTTC
CASSLEFRQGLSNEQFF
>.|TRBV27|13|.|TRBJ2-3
TGTGCCAGCAGTTTTACCCGCGTGGATACGCAGTATTTT
CASSFTRVDTQYF
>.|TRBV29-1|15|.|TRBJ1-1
TGCAGCGTTGAGAATAGGAGGAGTCTTCGGACTGAAGCTTTCTTT
CSVENRRSLRTEAFF
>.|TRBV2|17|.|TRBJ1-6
TGTGCCAGCAGTGGGTGGGAGACTGACTTCTATAATTCACCCCTCCACTTT
CASSGWETDFYNSPLHF
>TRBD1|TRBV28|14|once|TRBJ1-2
TGTGCCAGCAGATTCACAGGGGATCCCCGAGGCTACACCTTC
CASRFTGDPRGYTF
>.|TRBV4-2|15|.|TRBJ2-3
TGTGCCAGCAGCCCCGAGTGGGGCGACACAGATACGCAGTATTTT
CASSPEWGDTDTQYF
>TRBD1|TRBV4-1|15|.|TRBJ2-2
TGCGCCAGCAGCTCCCGGGACAGGGGGACCGGGGAGCTGTTTTTT
CASSSRDRGTGELFF
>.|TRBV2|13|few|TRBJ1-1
TGTGCCAGCAGTGTGGCTCCGAACACTGAAGCTTTCTTT
CASSVAPNTEAFF